This T cell receptor beta chain was identified in a study of T cell responses to AZD1222 COVID-19 vaccine. Broader study findings: The donors showed a predominance of white British ancestry and of females, with possible underestimation of clonal diversity.

V was clipped by 4 bases and J by 3 bases; unmatched bases: 3. CDR1 and CDR2 from the germline V gene are SGDLS and YYNGEE. The CDR3 runs to 13 residues. Using immunoSEQ multiplex PCR, the repertoire was profiled, and TCRdb retains in-frame clones only, with some absent. Among tens of thousands of clones listed, roughly 88% were seen once. On this clone: The antigen is unknown.

The sequences come from peripheral blood, collected on day 0 of MenACWY control vaccination. The receptor comes from an adult in good health. The rearrangement links TRBV9 to TRBJ1-1; 7 bases are shared with TRBD1. The CDR3 sequence: CASSKQGYTEAFF. As DNA, the CDR3 is TGTGCCAGCAGCAAACAGGGGTACACTGAAGCTTTCTTT.